The present T cell receptor (beta chain) was sequenced within a study of cytomegalovirus exposure and HLA in healthy donors (dated by TCRdb to 2015 to 2018). Regarding the complete study: According to an earlier analysis of 450 to 650 of the donors, some 180 million T cells yielded roughly 110 million unique TCR beta sequences and more than 250 Gb of sequence data. Both class I and class II loci were covered by HLA typing, at four-digit resolution. High-throughput TCR immunosequencing, statistical association of individual TCRs with disease status, and machine learning were combined to predict cytomegalovirus infection status. Four to six DR-DQ haplotypes were handled as single units for association and clustering, since linkage in the cohort was strong. In an earlier analysis of 500 to 650 of the donors, high-throughput TCR beta sequencing was used to judge whether each TCR beta V gene segment behaved as functional or pseudogenic. All discovery cohort repertoires had been generated on a single sequencing platform. The aim of the study was to test whether cataloging public T cell receptors could identify signatures of past pathogen exposure. Using immunosequencing, the study profiled T cell repertoires from roughly 650 subjects and related those repertoires to cytomegalovirus serostatus. Along with the approximately 650-subject first cohort, a separate validation cohort of around 120 different subjects was used. Donor age, sex, ethnicity and CMV serostatus were compiled alongside the repertoire data. About 280 gigabases of sequencing data and approximately 85 million unique TCR sequences were included in an early release covering about 700 HLA-typed donors. Among 398 genotyped donors of the cohort, an average of around 250,000 unique TCR beta nucleotide sequences was sequenced per donor, of which about 19% were non-productive. Among the roughly 400 genotyped donors, 75% to 90% belonged to the genetic ancestry cluster associated with self-reported Caucasian donors. In a later analysis, previously published TCR beta repertoires from 666 donors were re-analyzed and high-resolution HLA genotyping was added so that TCR occurrence patterns could be studied. The number of typed donors differed by locus: about 620-630 for A, B, C, DRB1 and DQB1; roughly 510 for DQA1; 606 for DPA1; and about 470 for DPB1. Rather than using new phenotypic data, the later analysis identified candidate immune exposures from TCR beta sequences and from how often those sequences occurred across donors. In a later genetic analysis, genome-wide SNP genotypes for about 55% of the roughly 700 donors were used, and that subset was treated as a discovery cohort.

Turning to this clone: No antigen is known for it. No quality values exist for individual bases; no much larger clone is one base distant.

The trim is 3 bases for V and 1 base for J, with a gap of 7 bases between the germline ends. The CDR3 covers 13 residues, taking in both the cysteine and the phenylalanine. Only the CDR3 portion is preserved as DNA: 39 bases, with reading frame beginning at the first base. The CDR1 and CDR2 encoded by the germline V gene (reference sequence) are SEHNR and FQNEAQ. The cohort comprised more than 550 healthy bone marrow donors. Cohort members were all nominally healthy when sampled, although unrecorded immune exposures were likely present. The donor tested CMV seronegative and was one of the 352 seronegative cohort members. A peripheral blood sample was provided by each donor, and peripheral blood mononuclear cells were used for TCR beta sequencing. The Qiagen DNeasy Blood Extraction Kit was used to extract genomic DNA from the blood cell samples. The study at large found these results: A later genetic analysis reported fewer N-insertions in productive TCRs among donors in an Asian-associated ancestry cluster than the roughly 700-donor mean. Several of the top co-occurrence clusters appeared to be linked to parvovirus B19, influenza, CMV and Epstein-Barr virus, according to a later analysis. Three of the identified cytomegalovirus-associated TCR beta chains were confirmed in vitro to be specific for cytomegalovirus antigens. The authors suggested that the approach could potentially be extended to other disease states and immunological phenotypes. HLA typing was unavailable for some donors at each locus, so association tests used only the typed subset. A further reported finding was that TCR beta sequences accurately predicted the HLA-A and HLA-B alleles for most subjects in the first cohort. Because the 87-base-pair reads could not distinguish some IMGT-functional V segments, including TRBV6-2 and TRBV6-3, those segments were excluded. In a later genetic analysis, a missense DCLRE1C variant was associated with V-gene and J-gene trimming of TCR beta chains, and the association was replicated in an independent cohort. Broadly in line with IMGT annotations, most TCR beta V segments showed up in productive rearrangements about 90% or about 30% of the time in an earlier analysis of 450 to 750 of the donors. The presence/absence analyses assumed that sequencing depth was roughly uniform across donors, and that assumption may not be true. The sequencing pipeline was judged likely to have produced a cluster of highly shared sequence variants as a technical artifact. For the cohort, immune exposure information was limited to CMV serostatus. When HLA alleles, especially DR and DQ, strongly co-occurred, attributing TCR associations to individual alleles was difficult. A later analysis associated 15,000 to 20,000 TCR beta sequences with specific HLA alleles at a false discovery rate of 0.05. The classifier was reported to diagnose cytomegalovirus status with high specificity and sensitivity in both the original and validation cohorts. Linkage disequilibrium might explain the correlated functional status among segregating V segments, but an unknown experimental factor could not be excluded. Most TCR sequences were observed very rarely across donors, whereas some public TCRs were present in many individuals. The cohort was sequenced for TCR beta chains only, and without alpha or paired-chain data the features that could be detected were limited. In a later analysis, TCR association rates were found to vary across HLA loci, with the most associated TCRs seen for DRB1 alleles and the fewest for HLA-C alleles. About 15 rarely observed V segments, including chromosome 9 orphons, were excluded from the earlier analysis of several hundred of the donors because counts were too low. According to a later analysis, most CMV-associated TCR beta chains appeared to be HLA-restricted, and the HLA associations seemed to be driven largely by CMV exposure. The study gave a list of roughly 150 TCR beta chains associated with cytomegalovirus. In a later analysis, HLA-associated TCR beta chains were found to be more clonally expanded and to have lower generation probabilities than equally common non-associated chains.

The library came from the immunoSEQ multiplex PCR assay. For the multiplex PCR, a mixture combining 60 forward primers for TCR Vbeta segments and 13 reverse primers for TCR Jbeta segments was used. Amplification of the CDR3 region of rearranged TCR beta genes was performed with a multiplex PCR assay on genomic DNA. The Illumina HiSeq System was used to sequence the amplified TCR beta libraries as 87-base-pair reads. The original pipeline was this. In a later analysis, some 80 million unique TCR beta chains were counted across the approximately 620 repertoires, and roughly 11 million of these chains were shared by at least two donors. Raw reads were error-corrected and collapsed into unique sequences with a nearest-neighbor algorithm that merged closely related sequences to remove PCR and sequencing errors. Alignment of CDR3 sequences to IMGT reference sequences was used to assign V, D and J gene segments. For a sequence to be retained, a match of at least six nucleotides to both a V gene segment and a J gene segment was required. Rearrangements were called productive when the CDR3 lacked stop codons and stayed in frame with V and J; all others were non-productive. CDR3 was defined by IMGT convention, running from the second conserved V-encoded cysteine to the conserved J-encoded phenylalanine. In an earlier analysis of around 640 of the donors, sequences lacking an unambiguous match to a single V gene segment were excluded. An earlier analysis of fewer than 750 of the donors called V segments functional above 56.7% productive rearrangements and segregating when the between-donor standard deviation exceeded 5%. A statistical classification framework was built for diagnosing cytomegalovirus status from the catalog of TCR beta chain sequences. A later analysis assigned V and J genes by comparing TCR nucleotide sequences with IMGT/GENE-DB human TR gene sequences. In a later analysis, CDR3 sequences and most-parsimonious VDJ recombination scenarios were assigned using the TCRdist pipeline. In a later analysis, every TCR beta chain was defined by the combination of its CDR3 amino acid sequence and its V-gene family, and reads without a unique V-gene family were dropped. A later analysis removed roughly 590 highly shared, low-generation-probability nucleotide sequences to deal with suspected cross-contamination and a sequencing artifact. In a later analysis, a clonal expansion index for each public chain was calculated from normalized within-repertoire ranks of inferred template counts. In a later analysis, generation probabilities were computed using a VDJ recombination model fitted to out-of-frame rearrangements, and the results were checked against IGoR. In a later analysis, TCR-TCR, TCR-HLA and TCR-CMV co-occurrence was scored with hypergeometric tests, and a repertoire-size bias correction was applied to TCR pairs. To estimate false discovery rates, a later analysis permuted the HLA or CMV assignments 20 times. In a later analysis, co-occurring TCRs were grouped with DBSCAN, and TCRdist sequence similarity was added when clustering was performed within HLA-allele-positive subsets. Repertoires with fewer than 30,000 or more than 120,000 public chains were left out of co-occurrence clustering, as were several repertoires with anomalous nucleotide sharing. Not all clones reach the TCRdb copy of this immuneACCESS table, which keeps in-frame sequences only. Checked studies attribute under half of the gap to unresolved V genes and leave the rest unexplained. D and trimming were read from the DNA, whereas the V and J calls and clone size are those reported in that table. For this sample there are tens of thousands of clones; approximately 80% appear just once. The ten largest clonotypes hold approximately 6% of the sample.

This TCR came from a male donor in good health and CMV-seronegative. The chain uses TRBV7-9 and TRBJ2-7; TRBD2 might be the D gene, on 6 matching bases. The material sequenced was PBMCs. The nucleotide sequence is given as TGTGCCAGCAGCTTGACTAGTTCCTACGAGCAGTACTTC. The translation is CASSLTSSYEQYF. With the portions outside the CDR3 filled from the reference TRBV7-9 and TRBJ2-7 genes, the complete variable region becomes DTGVSQNPRHKITKRGQNVTFRCDPISEHNRLYWYRQTLGQGPEFLTYFQNEAQLEKSRLLSDRFSAERPKGSFSTLEIQRTEQGDSAMYLCASSLTSSYEQYFGPGTRLTVT.